The 5 T cell receptor beta chains listed next were all sequenced from one sample in a study of cytomegalovirus exposure and HLA in healthy donors. The primer mix had 60 Vbeta and 13 Jbeta primers. Method: immunoSEQ multiplex PCR; TCRdb's copy keeps in-frame clones and lacks some. Of over 250,000 clones detected, just over 85% appear once; the ten largest clones hold around 4%. Sequenced input: PBMCs. The origin of the receptors is a man aged 35-49 years in good health and CMV-seropositive.

Concerning this clone itself: Compared with germline, one end of the junction differs, possibly owing to a read error. The chain carries TRBV28 and TRBJ2-7; 12 bases line up with TRBD1. The CDR3 contains 13 residues. Germline V CDR1 and CDR2: MDHEN, SYDVKM. CDR3 sequence (DNA): TGTGCCAGCAGTTTAATGGGACAGGGGGCTCGGGGCTTC. It translates to CASSLMGQGARGF.

The chain has TRBV4-1 and TRBJ2-3; TRBD2 matches 9 bases. CDR1 MGHRA and CDR2 YSYEKL come from the germline V gene. The trim removed 0 bases at V and 4 bases at J, leaving 5 bases unmatched. The CDR3 extends over 16 amino acids. The CDR3 sequence: CASSQDGGRAPDTQYF. DNA of the CDR3: TGCGCCAGCAGCCAAGATGGCGGGAGGGCCCCAGATACGCAGTATTTT.

V gene TRBV7-6 combines with J gene TRBJ2-7; D not resolved. The V gene's germline CDR1 is SGHVS and CDR2 FNYEAQ. CDR3 length: 13 amino acids. The germline V and J ends were trimmed by 2 bases and 3 bases, with 8 bases remaining between them. The CDR3: CASSLTGYYEQYF. The DNA for the CDR3 is TGTGCCAGCAGCTTAACTGGTTACTACGAGCAGTACTTC.

In regard to this clone: Other nucleotide sequences in the sample specify the same CDR3. The chain couples TRBV18 to TRBJ2-7, with no clear D. CDR1 and CDR2 (germline): KGHSH, LQKENI. Trimming removed 3 bases at V and 3 bases at J, with 3 bases between. This CDR3 is built from 11 residues. CDR3 protein: CASSPGYEQYF. The CDR3 DNA sequence: TGTGCCAGCTCACCCGGCTACGAGCAGTACTTC. The full variable domain, in which reference TRBV18 and TRBJ2-7 provide the parts outside the CDR3, is NAGVMQNPRHLVRRRGQEARLRCSPMKGHSHVYWYRQLPEEGLKFMVYLQKENIIDESGMPKERFSAEFPKEGPSILRIQQVVRGDSAAYFCASSPGYEQYFGPGTRLTVT.

CDR3 DNA sequence: TGTGCCAGCAGCTTACAGGGGGGTCCCTACGAGCAGTACTTC. Protein: CASSLQGGPYEQYF. The chain carries TRBV7-8 and TRBJ2-7, with D possibly matching TRBD1 (7 bases). CDR3 size: 14 residues. The germline V gene has CDR1 SGHVS and CDR2 FQNEAQ. The germline V and J ends were trimmed by 2 bases and 2 bases, with 10 bases remaining between them.